The 14 T cell receptor beta chains below come from one sample, sequenced in a study of PD-1 blockade in mismatch repair-deficient tumors (dated by TCRdb to about 2017). The library was made by the immunoSEQ multiplex PCR assay. TCRdb's version of the immuneACCESS table is confined to in-frame rearrangements and falls short of the full clone set. An unresolved V gene accounts for under half of the shortfall where checked; the remainder is of unknown origin. This sample holds some 100,000 clones; 70% to 85% were observed only once. The ten most abundant clones make up around 6.9% of the sample. The sequencing used peripheral blood, collected approximately 35 weeks after starting pembrolizumab. Every receptor here comes from an adult with mismatch repair-deficient cancer.

V and J are TRBV6-6 and TRBJ2-5, with D possibly being TRBD1 or TRBD2 (6 bases each). V lost 8 bases and J 0 bases, leaving 10 bases between the germline ends. CDR1 is MNHNY, CDR2 SVGAGI, per germline (reference sequence). The CDR3 covers 13 residues. CDR3 bases: TGTGCCAGCTCGAGGGGGGACCAAGAGACCCAGTACTTC. Its translation: CASSRGDQETQYF.

The chain carries TRBV7-6 and TRBJ1-4; possible D gene TRBD1, 5 bases. Trimming took off 0 bases at V and 7 bases at J, with 12 bases between the two ends. Germline V gene data show CDR1 as SGHVS and CDR2 as FNYEAQ. This CDR3 comprises 15 residues. CDR3 loop: CASSLAWGRAEKLFF. DNA for the CDR3: TGTGCCAGCAGCTTAGCTTGGGGGAGGGCTGAAAAACTGTTTTTT.

This clone was recorded a few times. V is TRBV4-2 and J is TRBJ1-2; perhaps TRBD1 as D (6 bases). V lost 1 base, J lost 2 bases, and 8 bases lay in between. This CDR3 has 14 amino acids. Germline-derived CDR1 and CDR2 are LGHNA and YNFKEQ. The DNA for the CDR3 is TGTGCCAGCAGCCAAGCCAGGGGAAACTATGGCTACACCTTC. Translation: CASSQARGNYGYTF.

This chain uses TRBV6-4 with TRBJ1-2; D is perhaps TRBD1 (5 bases). The germline V gene has CDR1 MRHNA and CDR2 SNTAGT. Trimming cost V 3 bases and J 2 bases, with 13 bases left between them. The CDR3 has 15 residues. CDR3: CASSEERGFNYGYTF. CDR3 DNA sequence: TGTGCCAGCAGTGAGGAGAGGGGTTTCAACTATGGCTACACCTTC.

The chain has TRBV27 and TRBJ2-1; 7 bases match TRBD2. The CDR3 loop spans 16 amino acids. CDR1 is MNHEY, CDR2 SMNVEV, per germline (reference sequence). V shed 3 bases, J shed 9 bases, and the junction held 14 bases outside the gene matches. The CDR3 protein is CASSFGAGVAASEQFF. The CDR3 region has the DNA TGTGCCAGCAGTTTCGGTGCGGGAGTAGCAGCTAGTGAGCAGTTCTTC.

The chain uses TRBV6-5 and TRBJ1-1, with D maybe TRBD1 (5 bases). The V end was cut by 6 bases, the J end by 2 bases, with 10 bases between. CDR1 and CDR2 from the germline V gene are MNHEY and SVGAGI. This CDR3 is 13 amino acids long. This CDR3 is CASRYGQNTEAFF. The DNA of the CDR3 is TGTGCCAGCAGGTACGGACAAAACACTGAAGCTTTCTTT.

J is TRBJ2-3 and V is TRBV2; 8 bases fit TRBD2. Germline CDR1 is SNHLY and CDR2 is FYNNEI. The CDR3 runs to 14 residues. With 8 bases clipped from V and 2 bases from J, the junction kept 6 bases outside the gene matches. CDR3 nucleotides: TGTGCCAGCTTACTAGCGGCCTCCACAGATACGCAGTATTTT. Amino acids: CASLLAASTDTQYF.

The rearrangement joins TRBV19 to TRBJ1-1; D is unresolved. The CDR3 has 14 amino acids. V shed 6 bases and J shed 2 bases, with 13 bases lying between them. Germline V gene data show CDR1 as LNHDA and CDR2 as SQIVND (reference sequence). CDR3 protein: CASSSYTPNTEAFF. DNA for the CDR3: TGTGCCAGTAGCTCCTATACGCCAAACACTGAAGCTTTCTTT.

The chain has TRBV7-2 and TRBJ2-7, with D perhaps TRBD2 (5 bases). The CDR3 runs 13 residues. CDR1 and CDR2 (germline): SGHTA, FQGNSA. Trimming removed 2 bases at V and 0 bases at J, with 5 bases between. CDR3 DNA: TGTGCCAGCAGCTTACGGGACTCCTACGAGCAGTACTTC. It is translated as CASSLRDSYEQYF.

The rearrangement joins TRBV15 to TRBJ1-4; 7 positions match TRBD1. Germline V gene lookup returns CDR1 LNHNV and CDR2 YYDKDF (reference sequence). J lost 6 bases, V lost 6 bases, and 7 bases had no gene match. CDR3 size: 14 residues. The CDR3 sequence: CATRTGTEDEKLFF. The CDR3 DNA sequence: TGTGCCACCAGGACCGGGACAGAGGATGAAAAACTGTTTTTT.

The chain has TRBV5-4 and TRBJ1-3, with a weak D call TRBD1 (5 bases). The germline V and J ends were trimmed by 4 bases and 3 bases, with 11 bases remaining between them. This CDR3 is built from 14 residues. Germline CDR1 SGHNT, CDR2 YYREEE (reference sequence). The CDR3: CASSPGGVGNTIYF. Written as DNA, the CDR3 is TGTGCCAGCAGCCCGGGGGGAGTTGGAAACACCATATATTTT.

This chain links TRBV27 with TRBJ1-1; 7 bases map to TRBD1. This CDR3 comprises 16 residues. Germline trimming cut 4 bases from V and 5 bases from J; bases unmatched to any gene: 13. Germline lookup yields CDR1 MNHEY and CDR2 SMNVEV (reference sequence). The CDR3 here is CASSYNRGFWGTEAFF. For the CDR3, the DNA is TGTGCCAGCAGTTATAACAGGGGATTCTGGGGGACTGAAGCTTTCTTT.

V and J are TRBV7-2 and TRBJ2-7; 8 bases fit TRBD2. The CDR3 sequence is 15 residues long. Germline trimming cut 5 bases from V and 4 bases from J; bases unmatched to any gene: 10. Germline lookup yields CDR1 SGHTA and CDR2 FQGNSA. The CDR3 DNA sequence: TGTGCCAGCAGCCCTCTTGCCCAGCGGGAGTACGAGCAGTACTTC. It codes for CASSPLAQREYEQYF.

This chain connects TRBV12-5 to TRBJ1-2; D call uncertain. CDR1 is LGHNT and CDR2 is FRNRAP in the germline V gene. The length of the CDR3 is 14 residues. Deletions cut 3 bases from V and 8 bases from J, with 16 bases between. Here the CDR3 reads CASGFGRAGGGYTF. CDR3 nucleotides: TGTGCTAGTGGTTTCGGAAGGGCGGGCGGAGGCTACACCTTC. The full variable domain, with the rest looked up from reference TRBV12-5 and TRBJ1-2, is DARVTQTPRHKVTEMGQEVTMRCQPILGHNTVFWYRQTMMQGLELLAYFRNRAPLDDSGMPKDRFSAEMPDATLATLKIQPSEPRDSAVYFCASGFGRAGGGYTFGSGTRLTVV.